The rows below give T cell receptor beta chains drawn from one sample of a study of cytomegalovirus exposure and HLA in healthy donors. Clones were sequenced by immunoSEQ multiplex PCR, and TCRdb holds only the in-frame ones, with some missing. The sample consists of under 150,000 clones, just under 80% of them appearing once. Material for sequencing was PBMCs. These receptor sequences come from a woman aged 35 to 49 in good health and CMV-seronegative. The CDR3 runs from the conserved cysteine through the conserved F or W. A D gene is named only where the DNA matches it firmly. Clone size appears in some rows only: once, few, many, or a class for an expanded clone.

TGTGCCAGCAGCTCAAACAGGTTTTATACGCAGTATTTT,CASSSNRFYTQYF,-,-,TRBJ2-3,TRBV28
TGTGCCAGCAGTTCACCGAACAGCCCGGCCCCCTACGAGCAGTACTTC,CASSSPNSPAPYEQYF,-,-,TRBJ2-7,TRBV27
TGTGCCAGCAGCTTAATGGCGGACAGATACACAGATACGCAGTATTTT,CASSLMADRYTDTQYF,-,-,TRBJ2-3,TRBV7-3
TGCGCCAGCAGCTTTAGACTAGCGGGAGGCTACGAGCAGTACTTC,CASSFRLAGGYEQYF,-,TRBD2,TRBJ2-7,TRBV5-1
TGTGCTAGTGTCACGGGAGGGGCCCGGGCTTTCTTT,CASVTGGARAFF,-,-,TRBJ1-1,TRBV12-5
TGTGCCAGCAGTTTGGGAGCGACTAATGAAAAACTGTTTTTT,CASSLGATNEKLFF,few,-,TRBJ1-4,TRBV2
TGCGCCAGCAGCTTGTGGGGGACTTTGAGCGGGAGTTACCCTAACACAGATACGCAGTATTTT,CASSLWGTLSGSYPNTDTQYF,-,TRBD2,TRBJ2-3,TRBV5-1
TGTGCCAGCAGCTTGGAGGGACAGGGATTGAACCACGAGCAGTACTTC,CASSLEGQGLNHEQYF,-,TRBD1,TRBJ2-7,TRBV5-6
TGTGCCAGCTCACCCAAGGGACAGGGCTACGAGCAGTACTTC,CASSPKGQGYEQYF,-,TRBD1,TRBJ2-7,TRBV18
TGTGCCAGCAATCACAGGGGGGATGAGCAGTTCTTC,CASNHRGDEQFF,-,TRBD1,TRBJ2-1,TRBV27
TGCGCCAGCAGCTTGATCGGAGCCGATACGCAGTATTTT,CASSLIGADTQYF,-,-,TRBJ2-3,TRBV5-1
TGTGCCAGCAGCGCCTCGACTAGTTCCCATGAAGATACGCAGTATTTT,CASSASTSSHEDTQYF,-,-,TRBJ2-3,TRBV9
TGCGCCAGCAGCTTCGGGAGCTCCTACAATGAGCAGTTCTTC,CASSFGSSYNEQFF,few,-,TRBJ2-1,TRBV5-1
TGCGCCAGCAGCCAAGCCAGGGGGTTCCGGACTGAAGCTTTCTTT,CASSQARGFRTEAFF,once,TRBD1,TRBJ1-1,TRBV4-1
TGCGCCAGCAGTTTACAAATGACAGGGACGGTGTCCAAAAACATTCAGTACTTC,CASSLQMTGTVSKNIQYF,-,TRBD1,TRBJ2-4,TRBV10-2
TGTGCCTGGAGTGTAGTGAATAGCGGGTCGAATCCCTACAATGAGCAGTTCTTC,CAWSVVNSGSNPYNEQFF,-,TRBD2,TRBJ2-1,TRBV30
TGTGCCAGTCGAACGAGGGCGGGTTCAGGCACCGGGGAGCTGTTTTTT,CASRTRAGSGTGELFF,-,-,TRBJ2-2,TRBV19
TGTGCCAGCAGGCCGGGACAGACTAATGAAAAACTGTTTTTT,CASRPGQTNEKLFF,-,TRBD1,TRBJ1-4,TRBV7-2
TGCGCCAGCAGCCTACTAGGGACTGTCCCCCACACACAAGAGACCCAGTACTTC,CASSLLGTVPHTQETQYF,once,-,TRBJ2-5,TRBV5-1
TGTGCCAGCAGTTTAGCGGGTCCGCGTTATGGCTACACCTTC,CASSLAGPRYGYTF,-,-,TRBJ1-2,TRBV28
TGTGCCAGCAGCAAGACTAGCGGGGGGGCATACGAGCAGTACTTC,CASSKTSGGAYEQYF,-,TRBD2,TRBJ2-7,TRBV7-9
TGTGCCAGCAGTTTTTTTGCGGGGGGAAGCACAGATACGCAGTATTTT,CASSFFAGGSTDTQYF,few,TRBD2,TRBJ2-3,TRBV27
TGTGCCAGCAGCTTAGGGGACTCCTCTAGCACAGATACGCAGTATTTT,CASSLGDSSSTDTQYF,few,-,TRBJ2-3,TRBV7-9
TGCGCCAGCAGCCTCATAGCCAGACCCAATGAGCAGTTCTTC,CASSLIARPNEQFF,-,-,TRBJ2-1,TRBV5-1
TGCGCCAGCAGCTCCCTCTCGGGGGAGTCCACGGCTACTTATGGCTACACCTTC,CASSSLSGESTATYGYTF,few,-,TRBJ1-2,TRBV5-1
TGTGCCAGCAGGGGAGAGCCCAATGAGCAGTTCTTC,CASRGEPNEQFF,-,-,TRBJ2-1,TRBV2
TGTGCTAGTGCCCAGGGGTTCGCGGGAGGTGAGCAGTTCTTC,CASAQGFAGGEQFF,-,TRBD2,TRBJ2-1,TRBV12-5
TGCGCCAGCAGCCAAGCGGCGGATATCAAGAGCGAGCAGTACTTC,CASSQAADIKSEQYF,-,-,TRBJ2-7,TRBV4-1
TGTGCCAGCAGTGAAAACTCGTATACGCAGTATTTT,CASSENSYTQYF,-,-,TRBJ2-3,TRBV6-1
TGTGCCAGCAGCATCGGACAGGGTTTATCCTACGAGCAGTACTTC,CASSIGQGLSYEQYF,-,TRBD1,TRBJ2-7,TRBV7-2
TGCAGCGTTGTCAGGCCTCAGCCCCAGCATTTT,CSVVRPQPQHF,-,-,TRBJ1-5,TRBV29-1
TGTGCCAGCAGCCCCTCGAGGGGACTAGCGAGAGTTACCGGGGAGCTGTTTTTT,CASSPSRGLARVTGELFF,-,TRBD2,TRBJ2-2,TRBV7-9
TGTGCCAGCAGTTTGGAGGGGGCCCAAGTGGGTGAAGCTTTCTTT,CASSLEGAQVGEAFF,medium-sized,TRBD1,TRBJ1-1,TRBV28
TGTGCCAGCAGTCCCCGTGACAGGGTCAACAATGAGCAGTTCTTC,CASSPRDRVNNEQFF,-,TRBD1,TRBJ2-1,TRBV6-5